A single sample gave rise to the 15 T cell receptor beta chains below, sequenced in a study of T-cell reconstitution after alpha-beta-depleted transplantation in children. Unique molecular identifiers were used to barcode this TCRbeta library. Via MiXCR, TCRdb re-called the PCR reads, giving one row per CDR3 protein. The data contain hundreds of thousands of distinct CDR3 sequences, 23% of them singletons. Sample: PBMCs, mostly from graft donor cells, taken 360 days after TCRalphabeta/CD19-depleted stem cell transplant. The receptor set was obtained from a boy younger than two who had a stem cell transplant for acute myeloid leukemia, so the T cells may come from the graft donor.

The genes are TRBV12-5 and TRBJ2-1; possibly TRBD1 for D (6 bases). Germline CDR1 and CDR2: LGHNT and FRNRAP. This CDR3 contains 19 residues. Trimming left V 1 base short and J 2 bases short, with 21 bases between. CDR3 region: CASGLASPQRDTTYNEQFF. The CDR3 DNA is TGTGCTAGTGGTTTGGCTTCCCCGCAGAGGGACACCACCTACAATGAGCAGTTCTTC.

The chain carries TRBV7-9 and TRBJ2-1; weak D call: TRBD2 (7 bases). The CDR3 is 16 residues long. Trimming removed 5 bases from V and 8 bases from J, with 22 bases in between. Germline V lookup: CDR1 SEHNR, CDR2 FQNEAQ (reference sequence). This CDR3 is CASSLLGGGQGDEQFF. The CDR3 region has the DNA TGTGCCAGCAGCCTATTAGGGGGGGGGCAGGGCGATGAGCAGTTCTTC.

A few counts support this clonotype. CDR3 region: CASSLAPRGAYEQYF. Written as DNA, the CDR3 is TGTGCCAGCAGTTTAGCGCCCAGGGGAGCCTACGAGCAGTACTTC. The chain joins TRBV12-3 or TRBV12-4 to TRBJ2-7; possible D gene TRBD1, 6 bases. The CDR3 length is 15 residues. Trimming stripped 0 bases from V and 2 bases from J, with 11 bases between.

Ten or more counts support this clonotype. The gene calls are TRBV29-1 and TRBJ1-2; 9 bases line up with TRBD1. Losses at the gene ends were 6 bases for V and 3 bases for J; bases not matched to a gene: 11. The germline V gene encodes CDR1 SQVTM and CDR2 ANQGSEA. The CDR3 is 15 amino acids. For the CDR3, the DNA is TGCAGCGTCGCCCGGACAGGGGCAAATGACTATGGCTACACCTTC. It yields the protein CSVARTGANDYGYTF.

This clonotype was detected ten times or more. CDR3 in amino acids: CSARALGTDTYEQYF. The CDR3 region has the DNA TGCAGTGCTAGAGCCCTGGGGACAGACACCTACGAGCAGTACTTC. The chain employs TRBV20-1 and TRBJ2-7; 7 nucleotides line up with TRBD1. Germline assignment: CDR1 DFQATT and CDR2 SNEGSKA (reference sequence). CDR3 length: 15 amino acids. The J segment lost 2 bases and the V segment lost 1 base, leaving 8 bases of the junction unmatched.

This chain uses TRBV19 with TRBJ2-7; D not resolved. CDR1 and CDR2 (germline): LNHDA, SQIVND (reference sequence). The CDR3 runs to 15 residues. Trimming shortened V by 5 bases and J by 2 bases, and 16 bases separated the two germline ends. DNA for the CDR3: TGTGCCAGTAGTTCCCAGTCAACACCGACCTACGAGCAGTACTTC. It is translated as CASSSQSTPTYEQYF. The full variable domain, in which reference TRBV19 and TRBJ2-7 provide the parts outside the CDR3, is DGGITQSPKYLFRKEGQNVTLSCEQNLNHDAMYWYRQDPGQGLRLIYYSQIVNDFQKGDIAEGYSVSREKKESFPLTVTSAQKNPTAFYLCASSSQSTPTYEQYFGPGTRLTVT.

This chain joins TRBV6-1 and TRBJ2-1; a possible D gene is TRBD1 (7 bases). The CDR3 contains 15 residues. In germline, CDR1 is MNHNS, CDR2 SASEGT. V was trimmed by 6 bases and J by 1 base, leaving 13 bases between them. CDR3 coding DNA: TGTGCCAGCAGGGAGGGGGCGGCTTCCTACAATGAGCAGTTCTTC. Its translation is CASREGAASYNEQFF.

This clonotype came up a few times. Here the CDR3 reads CASRRSGTVYEQYV. The CDR3 DNA is TGTGCCAGCAGGAGAAGCGGGACAGTCTACGAGCAGTACGTC. This rearrangement joins TRBV6-1 to TRBJ2-7, with D tentatively TRBD1 or TRBD2 (7 bases each). Germline CDR1 reads MNHNS; CDR2 reads SASEGT. The CDR3 is 14 amino acids. V lost 6 bases, J lost 3 bases, and 15 bases lay in between.

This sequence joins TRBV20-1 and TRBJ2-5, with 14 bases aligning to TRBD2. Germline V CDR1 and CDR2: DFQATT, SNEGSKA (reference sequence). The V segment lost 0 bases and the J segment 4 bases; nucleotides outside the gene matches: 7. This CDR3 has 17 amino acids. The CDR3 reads CSARDRGLAGGVETQYF. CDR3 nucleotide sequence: TGCAGTGCTAGAGACCGAGGACTAGCGGGGGGAGTAGAGACCCAGTACTTC.

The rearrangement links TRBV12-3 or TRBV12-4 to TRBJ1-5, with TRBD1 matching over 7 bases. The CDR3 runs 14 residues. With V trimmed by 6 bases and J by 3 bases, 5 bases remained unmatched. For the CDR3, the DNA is TGTGCCAGCAGACCGACAGGGTTCAATCAGCCCCAGCATTTT. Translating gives CASRPTGFNQPQHF.

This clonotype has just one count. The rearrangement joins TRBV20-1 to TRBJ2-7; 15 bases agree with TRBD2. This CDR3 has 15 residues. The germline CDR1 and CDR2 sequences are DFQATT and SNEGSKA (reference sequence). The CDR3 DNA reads TGCAGTGTCAGAGGGACTAGCGGGGGGTACTACAAGCAGTACGTC. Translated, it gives CSVRGTSGGYYKQYV.

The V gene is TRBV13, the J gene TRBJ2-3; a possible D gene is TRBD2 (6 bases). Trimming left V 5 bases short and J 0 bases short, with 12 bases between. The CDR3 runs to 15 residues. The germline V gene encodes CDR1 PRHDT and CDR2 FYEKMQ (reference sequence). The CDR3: CASSPSGDSTDTQYF. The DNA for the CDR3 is TGTGCCAGCAGCCCCTCGGGGGATAGCACAGATACGCAGTATTTT. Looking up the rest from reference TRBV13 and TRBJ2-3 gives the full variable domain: AAGVIQSPRHLIKEKRETATLKCYPIPRHDTVYWYQQGPGQDPQFLISFYEKMQSDKGSIPDRFSAQQFSDYHSELNMSSLELGDSALYFCASSPSGDSTDTQYFGPGTRLTVL.

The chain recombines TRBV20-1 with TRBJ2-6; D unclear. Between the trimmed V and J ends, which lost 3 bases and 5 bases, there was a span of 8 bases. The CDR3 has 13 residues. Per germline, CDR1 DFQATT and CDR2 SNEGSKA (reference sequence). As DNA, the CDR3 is TGCAGTGCTAGGGCTGGACGGGCCAACGTCCTGACTTTC. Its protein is CSARAGRANVLTF.

CDR3 sequence reads: CSARDQGYNSPLHF. In DNA, the CDR3 is TGCAGTGCTAGAGATCAGGGATATAATTCACCCCTCCACTTT. The V call is TRBV20-1, the J call TRBJ1-6; TRBD1 might be the D (5 bases). V lost 0 bases, J lost 4 bases, and 7 bases lay in between. CDR1 and CDR2 from the germline V gene are DFQATT and SNEGSKA (reference sequence). The CDR3 totals 14 residues.

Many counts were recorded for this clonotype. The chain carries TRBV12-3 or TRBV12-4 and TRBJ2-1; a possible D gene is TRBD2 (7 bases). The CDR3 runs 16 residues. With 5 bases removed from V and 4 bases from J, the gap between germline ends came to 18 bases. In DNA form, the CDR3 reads TGTGCCAGCAGTCGGGGGGCAGGGACGGAGTACAATGAGCAGTTCTTC. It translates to CASSRGAGTEYNEQFF.